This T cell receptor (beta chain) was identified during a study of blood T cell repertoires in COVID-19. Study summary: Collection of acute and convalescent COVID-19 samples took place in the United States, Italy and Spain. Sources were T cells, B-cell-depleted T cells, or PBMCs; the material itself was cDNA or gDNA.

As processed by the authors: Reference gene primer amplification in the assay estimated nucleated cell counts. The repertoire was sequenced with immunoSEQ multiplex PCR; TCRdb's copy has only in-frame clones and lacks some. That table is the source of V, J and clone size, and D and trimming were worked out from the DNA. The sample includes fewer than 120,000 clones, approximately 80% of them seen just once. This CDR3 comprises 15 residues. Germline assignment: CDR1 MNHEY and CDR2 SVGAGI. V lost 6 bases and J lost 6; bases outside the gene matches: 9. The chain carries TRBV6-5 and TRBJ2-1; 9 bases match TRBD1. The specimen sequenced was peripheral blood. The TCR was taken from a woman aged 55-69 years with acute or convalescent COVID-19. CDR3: CASSRGQGGFNEQFF. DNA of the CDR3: TGTGCCAGCAGCCGGGGACAGGGAGGTTTCAATGAGCAGTTCTTC.